The 10 T cell receptor beta chains below come from one sample, sequenced in a study of T cell responses to AZD1222 COVID-19 vaccine. Method: immunoSEQ multiplex PCR; TCRdb's copy keeps in-frame clones and lacks some. The sample includes 140,000 to 150,000 clones, 80% to 85% of them seen just once. The sequenced sample was peripheral blood, obtained on day 0 of MenACWY control vaccination. The receptors derive from an adult in good health.

In regard to this clone: The sample holds other DNA sequences that translate to the same CDR3. This chain links TRBV3-1 (or the pseudogene TRBV3-2) with TRBJ1-6, with D tentatively TRBD1 (5 bases). This CDR3 is 15 amino acids long. Germline V gene sequence: CDR1 LGHDT, CDR2 YNNKEL (reference sequence). V was trimmed by 0 bases and J by 7 bases, leaving 10 bases between them. The CDR3 DNA sequence: TGTGCCAGCAGCCAAGAGAGGGGACGGAATTCACCCCTCCACTTT. Amino acid sequence: CASSQERGRNSPLHF.

V is TRBV14 and J is TRBJ1-2; D remains ambiguous. The germline V gene encodes CDR1 SGHDN and CDR2 FVKESK. This CDR3 is 12 amino acids long. V was clipped by 3 bases and J by 3 bases, with 5 bases between them. CDR3 nucleotides: TGTGCCAGCAGCCAGGAGTACTATGGCTACACCTTC. Its translation is CASSQEYYGYTF.

This chain connects TRBV28 to TRBJ1-4; 10 nucleotides match TRBD1. The trim removed 2 bases at V and 2 bases at J, leaving 2 bases unmatched. Germline V gives CDR1 MDHEN, CDR2 SYDVKM. This CDR3 spans 16 amino acids. CDR3 sequence reads: CASSLMTGGTNEKLFF. CDR3 sequence (DNA): TGTGCCAGCAGTTTAATGACAGGGGGCACTAATGAAAAACTGTTTTTT. The complete variable domain, with remaining parts taken from reference TRBV28 and TRBJ1-4, reads DVKVTQSSRYLVKRTGEKVFLECVQDMDHENMFWYRQDPGLGLRLIYFSYDVKMKEKGDIPEGYSVSREKKERFSLILESASTNQTSMYLCASSLMTGGTNEKLFFGSGTQLSVL.

The rearrangement links TRBV18 to TRBJ1-3, with D unclear. From germline, CDR1 is KGHSH and CDR2 LQKENI. CDR3 size: 13 residues. V gave up 3 bases and J gave up 8 bases, with 11 bases separating them. The chain's CDR3 is CASSPSNGDTIYF. DNA for the CDR3: TGTGCCAGCTCACCCTCGAATGGGGACACCATATATTTT. Combining the CDR3 with reference TRBV18 and TRBJ1-3 gives the whole variable domain NAGVMQNPRHLVRRRGQEARLRCSPMKGHSHVYWYRQLPEEGLKFMVYLQKENIIDESGMPKERFSAEFPKEGPSILRIQQVVRGDSAAYFCASSPSNGDTIYFGEGSWLTVV.

V usage is TRBV5-5 and J usage is TRBJ1-6, with TRBD1 matching over 7 bases. V dropped 2 bases and J dropped 1; count of bases not matched to a gene: 3. This CDR3 comprises 16 residues. Germline values: CDR1 SGHKS, CDR2 YYEKEE (reference sequence). CDR3: CASSFEQGSYNSPLHF. In nucleotides, the CDR3 is TGTGCCAGCAGCTTTGAACAGGGGTCCTATAATTCACCCCTCCACTTT.

This clone occurred a few times. V gene TRBV7-9 combines with J gene TRBJ1-5, with D possibly being TRBD1 (5 bases). The V end was cut by 1 base, the J end by 0 bases, with 7 bases between. This CDR3 has 15 residues. The germline V gene has CDR1 SEHNR and CDR2 FQNEAQ (reference sequence). CDR3 nucleotides: TGTGCCAGCAGCTTAGGACAGACTAGCAATCAGCCCCAGCATTTT. It codes for CASSLGQTSNQPQHF.

The chain couples TRBV19 to TRBJ2-1, with no clear D. The CDR3 contains 15 residues. Per the germline V gene, CDR1 is LNHDA and CDR2 is SQIVND (reference sequence). The V end lost 1 base, the J end lost 7 bases, and 14 bases lay between the germline ends. CDR3 DNA sequence: TGTGCCAGTAGTATAGGAGGCCAGCCCCTTAATGAGCAGTTCTTC. Encoded protein: CASSIGGQPLNEQFF.

Many counts were recorded for this clone. The CDR3 nucleotides are TGTGCCAGCAGCCAAGATCGGGCGGGGGAGCAGTTCTTC. It translates to CASSQDRAGEQFF. The V call is TRBV4-2, the J call TRBJ2-1; a weak D match, TRBD2 (6 bases). The CDR3 consists of 13 residues. Germline-derived CDR1 and CDR2 are LGHNA and YNFKEQ. V dropped 0 bases and J dropped 10 bases, with 10 bases sitting between them.

The rearrangement links TRBV5-1 to TRBJ1-4; 8 bases map to TRBD1. Trimming took 4 bases from V and 5 from J; bases not matched to a gene: 4. In germline, CDR1 is SGHRS, CDR2 YFSETQ. The CDR3 has 14 amino acids. CDR3 nucleotides: TGCGCCAGCAGCGTGGGACAGGCAAATGAAAAACTGTTTTTT. Translated, it gives CASSVGQANEKLFF. Drawing the rest from reference TRBV5-1 and TRBJ1-4, the complete variable domain is KAGVTQTPRYLIKTRGQQVTLSCSPISGHRSVSWYQQTPGQGLQFLFEYFSETQRNKGNFPGRFSGRQFSNSRSEMNVSTLELGDSALYLCASSVGQANEKLFFGSGTQLSVL.

The CDR3 spells CASSSYPLIDILTDTQYF. The CDR3 region has the DNA TGCGCCAGCAGCTCGTATCCCCTCATAGACATCCTCACAGATACGCAGTATTTT. The genes are TRBV4-1 and TRBJ2-3, with D hard to call. Germline-derived CDR1 and CDR2 are MGHRA and YSYEKL. The CDR3 spans 18 residues. Trimming shortened V by 5 bases and J by 2 bases, and 23 bases separated the two germline ends.